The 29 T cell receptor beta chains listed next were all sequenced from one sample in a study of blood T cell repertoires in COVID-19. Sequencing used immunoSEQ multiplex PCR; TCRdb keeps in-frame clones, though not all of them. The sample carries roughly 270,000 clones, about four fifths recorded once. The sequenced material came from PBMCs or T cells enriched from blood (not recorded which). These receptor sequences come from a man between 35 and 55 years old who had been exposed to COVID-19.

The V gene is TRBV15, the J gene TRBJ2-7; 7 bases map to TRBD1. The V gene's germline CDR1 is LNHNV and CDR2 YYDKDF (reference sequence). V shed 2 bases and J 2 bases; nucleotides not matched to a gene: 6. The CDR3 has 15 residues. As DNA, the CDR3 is TGTGCCACCAGCAGACCGGGACAGAGTCCCTACGAGCAGTACTTC. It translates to CATSRPGQSPYEQYF.

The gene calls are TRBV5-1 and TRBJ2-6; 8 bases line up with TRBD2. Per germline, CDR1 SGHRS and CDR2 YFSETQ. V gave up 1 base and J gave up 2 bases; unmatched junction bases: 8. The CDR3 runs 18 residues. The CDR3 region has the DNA TGCGCCAGCAGCTTGAATCCAGCGGGAGTAGCTGGGGCCAACGTCCTGACTTTC. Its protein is CASSLNPAGVAGANVLTF.

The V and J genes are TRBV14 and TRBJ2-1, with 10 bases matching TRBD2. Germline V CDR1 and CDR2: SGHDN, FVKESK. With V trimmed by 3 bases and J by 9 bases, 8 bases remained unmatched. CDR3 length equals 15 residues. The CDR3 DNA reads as TGTGCCAGCAGCCAGCTTGTAGCGGGAGGTGTTGAGCAGTTCTTC. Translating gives CASSQLVAGGVEQFF.

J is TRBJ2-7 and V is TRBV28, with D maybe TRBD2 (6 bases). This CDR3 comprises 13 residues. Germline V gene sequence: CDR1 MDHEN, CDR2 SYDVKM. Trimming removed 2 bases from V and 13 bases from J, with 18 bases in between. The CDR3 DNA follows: TGTGCCAGCAGTTTAACACAGGCCAGGAGGGGTTACTTC. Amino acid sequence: CASSLTQARRGYF. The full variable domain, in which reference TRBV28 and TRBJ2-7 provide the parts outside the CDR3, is DVKVTQSSRYLVKRTGEKVFLECVQDMDHENMFWYRQDPGLGLRLIYFSYDVKMKEKGDIPEGYSVSREKKERFSLILESASTNQTSMYLCASSLTQARRGYFGPGTRLTVT.

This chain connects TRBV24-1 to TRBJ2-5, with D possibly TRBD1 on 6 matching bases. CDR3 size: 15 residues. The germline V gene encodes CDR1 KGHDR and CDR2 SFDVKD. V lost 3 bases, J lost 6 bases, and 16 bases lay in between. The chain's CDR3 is CATSDGHREEKTQYF. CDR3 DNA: TGTGCCACCAGTGATGGGCACAGGGAAGAAAAGACCCAGTACTTC.

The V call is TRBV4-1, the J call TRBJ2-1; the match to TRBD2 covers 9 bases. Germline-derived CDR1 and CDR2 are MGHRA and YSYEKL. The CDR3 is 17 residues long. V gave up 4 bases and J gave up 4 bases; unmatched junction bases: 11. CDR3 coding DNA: TGCGCCAGCAGCCGCCTTCTTCGGCTAGCGGGATACAATGAGCAGTTCTTC. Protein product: CASSRLLRLAGYNEQFF.

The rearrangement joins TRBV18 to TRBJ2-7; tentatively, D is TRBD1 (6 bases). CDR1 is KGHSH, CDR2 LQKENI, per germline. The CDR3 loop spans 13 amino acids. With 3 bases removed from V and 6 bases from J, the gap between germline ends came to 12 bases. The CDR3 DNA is TGTGCCAGCTCACCCCAGGGGCGGAGCGAGCAGTACTTC. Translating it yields CASSPQGRSEQYF. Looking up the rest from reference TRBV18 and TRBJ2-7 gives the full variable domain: NAGVMQNPRHLVRRRGQEARLRCSPMKGHSHVYWYRQLPEEGLKFMVYLQKENIIDESGMPKERFSAEFPKEGPSILRIQQVVRGDSAAYFCASSPQGRSEQYFGPGTRLTVT.

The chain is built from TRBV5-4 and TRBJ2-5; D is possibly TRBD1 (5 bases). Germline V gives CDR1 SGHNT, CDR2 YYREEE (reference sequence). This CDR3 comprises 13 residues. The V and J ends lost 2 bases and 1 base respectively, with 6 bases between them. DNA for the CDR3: TGTGCCAGCAGCTTCCAGGGCCAAGAGACCCAGTACTTC. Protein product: CASSFQGQETQYF.

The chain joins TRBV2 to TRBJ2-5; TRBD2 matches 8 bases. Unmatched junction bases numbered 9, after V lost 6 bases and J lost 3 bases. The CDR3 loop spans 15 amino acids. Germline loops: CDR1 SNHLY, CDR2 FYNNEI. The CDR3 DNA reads TGTGCCAGCAGAAGGCGCGGGAGGAGAGAAGAGACCCAGTACTTC. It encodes CASRRRGRREETQYF.

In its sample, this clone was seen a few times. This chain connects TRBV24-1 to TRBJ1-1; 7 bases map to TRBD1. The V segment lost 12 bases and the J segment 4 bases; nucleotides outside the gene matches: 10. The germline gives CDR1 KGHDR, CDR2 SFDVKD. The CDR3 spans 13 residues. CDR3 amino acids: CAVPATGPTEAFF. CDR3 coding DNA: TGTGCCGTGCCGGCGACAGGGCCCACTGAAGCTTTCTTT.

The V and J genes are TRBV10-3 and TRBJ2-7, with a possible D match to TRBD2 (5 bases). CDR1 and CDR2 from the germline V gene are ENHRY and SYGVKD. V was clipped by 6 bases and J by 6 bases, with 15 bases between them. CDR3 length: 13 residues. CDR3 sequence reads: CAIRSGPLGEQYF. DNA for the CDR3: TGTGCCATCAGGAGCGGTCCCCTTGGCGAGCAGTACTTC.

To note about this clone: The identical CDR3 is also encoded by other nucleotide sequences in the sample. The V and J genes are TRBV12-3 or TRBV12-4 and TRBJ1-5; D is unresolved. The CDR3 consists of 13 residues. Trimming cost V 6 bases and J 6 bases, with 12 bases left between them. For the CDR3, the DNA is TGTGCCAGCAGCCTACTGGAGGGTCAGCCCCAGCATTTT. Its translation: CASSLLEGQPQHF.

The CDR3 nucleotides are TGTGCCAGCAGCCGGAACAGGGGCTCCTCAGATACGCAGTATTTT. This codes for CASSRNRGSSDTQYF. The V call is TRBV7-6, the J call TRBJ2-3; 7 bases match TRBD1. Germline assignment: CDR1 SGHVS and CDR2 FNYEAQ. This CDR3 contains 15 residues. V trimming: 5 bases; J trimming: 4 bases; junction bases outside the gene matches: 9.

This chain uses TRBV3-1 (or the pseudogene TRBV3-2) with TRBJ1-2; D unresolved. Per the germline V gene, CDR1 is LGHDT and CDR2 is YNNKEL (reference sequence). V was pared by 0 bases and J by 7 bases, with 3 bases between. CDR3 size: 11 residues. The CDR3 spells CASSQDFGYTF. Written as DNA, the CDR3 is TGTGCCAGCAGCCAAGACTTTGGCTACACCTTC.

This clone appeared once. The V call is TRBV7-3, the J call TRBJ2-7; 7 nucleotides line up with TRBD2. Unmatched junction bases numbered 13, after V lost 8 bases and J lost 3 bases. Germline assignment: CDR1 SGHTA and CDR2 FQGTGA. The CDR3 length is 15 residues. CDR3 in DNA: TGTGCCAGCGCGATAACGGGGGGAAATAACTACGAGCAGTACTTC. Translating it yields CASAITGGNNYEQYF.

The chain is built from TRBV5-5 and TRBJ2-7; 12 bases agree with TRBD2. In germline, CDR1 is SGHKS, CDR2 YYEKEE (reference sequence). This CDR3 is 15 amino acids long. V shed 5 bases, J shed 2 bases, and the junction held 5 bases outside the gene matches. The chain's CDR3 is CASSLLAGGAYEQYF. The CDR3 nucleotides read TGTGCCAGCAGTCTACTAGCGGGAGGAGCCTACGAGCAGTACTTC.

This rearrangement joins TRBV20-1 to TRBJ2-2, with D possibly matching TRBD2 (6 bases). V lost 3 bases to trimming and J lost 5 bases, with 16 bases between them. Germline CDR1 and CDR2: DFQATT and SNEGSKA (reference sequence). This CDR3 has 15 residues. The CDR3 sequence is CSASRQLASTGELFF. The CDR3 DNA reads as TGCAGTGCTAGTAGGCAGCTAGCGTCGACCGGGGAGCTGTTTTTT.

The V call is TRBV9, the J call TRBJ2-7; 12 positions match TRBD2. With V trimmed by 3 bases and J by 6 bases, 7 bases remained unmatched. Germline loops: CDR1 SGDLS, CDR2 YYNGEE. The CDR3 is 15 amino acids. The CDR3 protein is CASSGMTSGSSEQYF. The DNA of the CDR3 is TGTGCCAGCAGCGGGATGACTAGCGGGAGTTCCGAGCAGTACTTC.

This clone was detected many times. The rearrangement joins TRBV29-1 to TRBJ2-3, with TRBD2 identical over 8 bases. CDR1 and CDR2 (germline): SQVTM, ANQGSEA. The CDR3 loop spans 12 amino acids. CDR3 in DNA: TGCGCCGCTAGCGGGTTCACAGATACGCAGTATTTT. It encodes CAASGFTDTQYF.

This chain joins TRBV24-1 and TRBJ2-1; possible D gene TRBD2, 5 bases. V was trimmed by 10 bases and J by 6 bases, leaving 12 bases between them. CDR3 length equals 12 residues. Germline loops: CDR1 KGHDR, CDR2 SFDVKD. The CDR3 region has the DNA TGTGCCACACAAAATCGGGGCAATGAGCAGTTCTTC. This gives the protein CATQNRGNEQFF.

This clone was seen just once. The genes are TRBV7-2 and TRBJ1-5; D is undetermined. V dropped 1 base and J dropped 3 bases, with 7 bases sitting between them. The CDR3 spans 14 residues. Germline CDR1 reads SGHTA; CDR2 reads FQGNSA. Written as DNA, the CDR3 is TGTGCCAGCAGCTTAGACAGCTCCAATCAGCCCCAGCATTTT. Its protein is CASSLDSSNQPQHF.

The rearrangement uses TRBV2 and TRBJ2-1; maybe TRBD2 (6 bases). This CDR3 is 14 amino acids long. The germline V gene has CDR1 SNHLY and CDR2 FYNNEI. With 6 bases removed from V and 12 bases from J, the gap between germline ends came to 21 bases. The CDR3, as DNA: TGTGCCAGCAGCCCCTCCGTACTAGCTGAGGGGCAGTTCTTC. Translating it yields CASSPSVLAEGQFF. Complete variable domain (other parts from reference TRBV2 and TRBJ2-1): EPEVTQTPSHQVTQMGQEVILRCVPISNHLYFYWYRQILGQKVEFLVSFYNNEISEKSEIFDDQFSVERPDGSNFTLKIRSTKLEDSAMYFCASSPSVLAEGQFFGPGTRLTVL.

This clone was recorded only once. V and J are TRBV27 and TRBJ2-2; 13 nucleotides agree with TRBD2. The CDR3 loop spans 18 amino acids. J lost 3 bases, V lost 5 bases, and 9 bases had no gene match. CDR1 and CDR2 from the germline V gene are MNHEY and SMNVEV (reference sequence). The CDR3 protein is CASSTFGLAGEDTGELFF. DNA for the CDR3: TGTGCCAGCAGTACTTTCGGACTAGCGGGAGAAGACACCGGGGAGCTGTTTTTT.

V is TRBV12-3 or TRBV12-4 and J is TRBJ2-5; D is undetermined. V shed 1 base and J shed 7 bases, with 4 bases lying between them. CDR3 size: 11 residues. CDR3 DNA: TGTGCCAGCAGTTTAGGAGCGACCCAGTACTTC. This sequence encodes CASSLGATQYF.

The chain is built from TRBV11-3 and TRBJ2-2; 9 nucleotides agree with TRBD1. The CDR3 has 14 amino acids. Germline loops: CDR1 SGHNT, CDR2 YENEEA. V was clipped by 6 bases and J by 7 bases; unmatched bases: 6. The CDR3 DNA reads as TGTGCCAGCAGTCCACAGGGGGCAGGCGGGGAGCTGTTTTTT. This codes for CASSPQGAGGELFF. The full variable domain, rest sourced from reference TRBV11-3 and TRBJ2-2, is EAGVVQSPRYKIIEKKQPVAFWCNPISGHNTLYWYLQNLGQGPELLIRYENEEAVDDSQLPKDRFSAERLKGVDSTLKIQPAELGDSAVYLCASSPQGAGGELFFGEGSRLTVL.

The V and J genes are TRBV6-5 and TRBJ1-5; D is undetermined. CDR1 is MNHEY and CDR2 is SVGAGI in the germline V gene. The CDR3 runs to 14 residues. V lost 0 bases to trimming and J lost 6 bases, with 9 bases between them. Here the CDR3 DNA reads TGTGCCAGCAGTTACTCTACGGGGAGTCAGCCCCAGCATTTT. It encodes CASSYSTGSQPQHF.

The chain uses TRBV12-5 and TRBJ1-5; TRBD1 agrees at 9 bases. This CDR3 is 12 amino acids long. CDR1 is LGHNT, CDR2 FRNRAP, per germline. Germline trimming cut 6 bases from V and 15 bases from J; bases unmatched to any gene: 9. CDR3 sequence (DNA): TGTGCTAGTGGGCCCAACAGGGGGCGCTGGCATTTT. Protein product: CASGPNRGRWHF.

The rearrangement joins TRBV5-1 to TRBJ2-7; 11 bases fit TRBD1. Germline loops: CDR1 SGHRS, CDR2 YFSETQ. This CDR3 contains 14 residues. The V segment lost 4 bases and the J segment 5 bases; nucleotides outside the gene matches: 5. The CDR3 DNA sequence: TGCGCCAGCAGCCCAGGACAGGGGGCCGACGAGCAGTACTTC. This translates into CASSPGQGADEQYF. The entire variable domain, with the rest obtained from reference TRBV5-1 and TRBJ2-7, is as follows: KAGVTQTPRYLIKTRGQQVTLSCSPISGHRSVSWYQQTPGQGLQFLFEYFSETQRNKGNFPGRFSGRQFSNSRSEMNVSTLELGDSALYLCASSPGQGADEQYFGPGTRLTVT.

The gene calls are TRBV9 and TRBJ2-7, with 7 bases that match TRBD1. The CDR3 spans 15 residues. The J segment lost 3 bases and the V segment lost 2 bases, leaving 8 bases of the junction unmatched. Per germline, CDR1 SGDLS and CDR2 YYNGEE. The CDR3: CASSVTGTAYYEQYF. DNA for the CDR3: TGTGCCAGCAGCGTTACCGGGACAGCATACTACGAGCAGTACTTC.